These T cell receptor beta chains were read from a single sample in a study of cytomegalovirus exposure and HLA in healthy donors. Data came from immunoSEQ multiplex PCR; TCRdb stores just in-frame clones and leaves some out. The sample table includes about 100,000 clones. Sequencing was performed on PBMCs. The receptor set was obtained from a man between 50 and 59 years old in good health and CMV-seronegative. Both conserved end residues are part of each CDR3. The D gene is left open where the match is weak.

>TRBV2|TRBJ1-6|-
CASSNTGNNSPLHF
TGTGCCAGCAGCAATACGGGGAACAATTCACCCCTCCACTTT
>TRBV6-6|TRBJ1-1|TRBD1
CASYRGELKLNTEAFF
TGTGCCAGTTACAGGGGAGAGTTAAAATTGAACACTGAAGCTTTCTTT
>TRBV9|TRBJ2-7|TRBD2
CASSVGTSGRPHEQYF
TGTGCCAGCAGCGTAGGTACTAGCGGGAGACCCCACGAGCAGTACTTC
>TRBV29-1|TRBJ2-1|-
CSVATTGVNEQFF
TGCAGCGTTGCCACTACCGGAGTCAATGAGCAGTTCTTC
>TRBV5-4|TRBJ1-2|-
CASSVGGSPVDYGYTF
TGTGCCAGCAGCGTGGGCGGGTCCCCCGTGGACTATGGCTACACCTTC
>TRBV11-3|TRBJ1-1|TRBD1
CASSLGDRNTEAFF
TGTGCCAGCAGCTTAGGGGACAGAAACACTGAAGCTTTCTTT
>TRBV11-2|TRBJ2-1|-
CASSPNAQGYNEQFF
TGTGCCAGCAGCCCCAACGCACAGGGTTACAATGAGCAGTTCTTC
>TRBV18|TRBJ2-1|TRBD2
CASSQARGSGGLVQFF
TGTGCCAGCTCACAAGCACGGGGTAGCGGGGGACTGGTGCAGTTCTTC
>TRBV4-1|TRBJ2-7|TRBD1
CASSEGSTGASYEQYF
TGCGCCAGCAGCGAAGGATCGACAGGGGCCTCCTACGAGCAGTACTTC
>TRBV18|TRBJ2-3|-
CASSPPGTDTQYF
TGTGCCAGCTCACCACCCGGGACAGATACGCAGTATTTT
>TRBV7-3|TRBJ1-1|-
CASSSTENTEAFF
TGTGCCAGCAGCTCGACAGAAAACACTGAAGCTTTCTTT
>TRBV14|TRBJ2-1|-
CASSQAGTRGRNEQFF
TGTGCCAGCAGCCAAGCCGGGACGCGGGGAAGAAATGAGCAGTTCTTC
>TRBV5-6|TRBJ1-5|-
CASSLGAGSNQPQHF
TGTGCCAGCAGCTTGGGAGCGGGTAGCAATCAGCCCCAGCATTTT
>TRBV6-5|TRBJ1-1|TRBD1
CASRPDRMNTEAFF
TGTGCCAGCAGACCGGACAGGATGAACACTGAAGCTTTCTTT
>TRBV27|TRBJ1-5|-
CASSSGSGQPQHF
TGTGCCAGCAGTTCGGGGTCAGGTCAGCCCCAGCATTTT
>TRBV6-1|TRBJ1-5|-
CASSENPPTYSNQPQHF
TGTGCCAGCAGTGAAAACCCTCCAACCTATAGCAATCAGCCCCAGCATTTT
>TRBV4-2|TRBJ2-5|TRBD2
CASSQDVAGGPTRETQYF
TGTGCCAGCAGCCAAGATGTAGCGGGAGGTCCGACGCGAGAGACCCAGTACTTC
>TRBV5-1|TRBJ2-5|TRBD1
CASSPGQVVETQYF
TGCGCCAGCAGCCCGGGACAGGTTGTGGAGACCCAGTACTTC
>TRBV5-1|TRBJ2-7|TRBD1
CASSLVGFQGDYEQYF
TGCGCCAGCAGCTTGGTGGGATTTCAGGGGGACTACGAGCAGTACTTC
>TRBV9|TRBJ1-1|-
CASSFGRVANTEAFF
TGTGCCAGCAGCTTCGGGAGGGTCGCGAACACTGAAGCTTTCTTT
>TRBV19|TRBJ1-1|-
CASAPPPGDTEAFF
TGTGCCAGTGCCCCCCCGCCAGGGGACACTGAAGCTTTCTTT
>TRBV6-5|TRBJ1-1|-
CASRAGRNTEAFF
TGTGCCAGCAGAGCCGGGAGGAACACTGAAGCTTTCTTT
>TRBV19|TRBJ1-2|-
CASSRNYGYTF
TGTGCCAGTAGCAGGAACTATGGCTACACCTTC
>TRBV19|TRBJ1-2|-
CASTPAGHPYGYTF
TGTGCCAGTACCCCAGCGGGACACCCATATGGCTACACCTTC